The T cell receptor (beta chain) described here comes from a study of blood T cell repertoires in COVID-19. Study overall: PBMCs, B-cell-depleted T cells, or T cells were the source of the cDNA or gDNA that made up the material.

Profiling relied on immunoSEQ multiplex PCR, and the TCRdb table lists in-frame clones only, not all of them. The table records fewer than 100,000 clones, 70% to 90% of them present only once. V was shortened by 3 bases and J by 4 bases, with 14 bases between the two germline ends. CDR1 SGDLS and CDR2 YYNGEE come from the germline V gene. CDR3 size: 15 residues. V gene TRBV9 combines with J gene TRBJ2-1, with D perhaps matching TRBD2 (5 bases). The material sequenced was peripheral blood. This receptor was obtained from a man in his sixties or seventies with acute or convalescent COVID-19. CDR3 loop: CASSATRMAYNEQFF. Written as DNA, the CDR3 is TGTGCCAGCAGCGCAACTAGGATGGCATACAATGAGCAGTTCTTC.